This T cell receptor (beta chain) came from a study of naive and memory T cell subsets. Regarding the study as a whole: The RNA method is potentially sensitive to activation and differentiation changes.

This sample's treatment: skin biopsy from PPD injection site in Mantoux-positive individual. A UMI-containing oligonucleotide was joined by 3' ligation to the TCR cDNA template. Tuberculin skin test biopsies were taken where PPD was injected in Mantoux-positive people. Ligated cDNA underwent four rounds of PCR with nested alpha and beta constant region primers and SP2. Alpha and beta constant region primers primed reverse transcription for blood and skin samples. TCRdb called the UMI-ligation and nested PCR reads again in MiXCR, with one record for every CDR3 protein. The repertoire holds more than 30,000 distinct CDR3 sequences, with approximately 10% as singletons. This clonotype turned up a few times. The antigen remains undetermined. Trimming removed 2 bases from V and 4 bases from J, with 12 bases in between. Germline values: CDR1 MNHEY, CDR2 SMNVEV (reference sequence). CDR3 length: 14 amino acids.

The rearrangement uses TRBV27 and TRBJ2-7, with D perhaps TRBD1 (5 bases). Specimen: skin, collected from a tuberculin skin test site. This receptor was identified in an adult in good health. The CDR3 DNA reads as TGTGCCAGCAGTTTAGGTCAGGGAAAATACGAGCAGTACTTC. As protein: CASSLGQGKYEQYF.